The clone carrying this T cell receptor beta chain was counted between two and nine times. The data originate from a study of tumor-infiltrating lymphocytes in localized non-small cell lung cancer. Libraries were prepared by immunoSEQ multiplex PCR; TCRdb keeps only in-frame clonotypes and omits some of them. The table records approximately 6,400 clones, 60% to 80% of them present only once. The CDR3 is 14 amino acids. Germline values: CDR1 MNHEY, CDR2 SMNVEV (reference sequence). The J segment lost 5 bases and the V segment lost 6 bases, leaving 5 bases of the junction unmatched. The specimen was uninvolved lung tissue not adjacent to the tumor. This sequence joins TRBV27 and TRBJ2-5, with 11 bases aligning to TRBD2. This TCR was sampled from a human donor with non-small cell lung cancer. The CDR3 spells CASRGLAAEETQYF. The CDR3 DNA reads TGTGCCAGCAGGGGACTAGCGGCTGAGGAGACCCAGTACTTC.